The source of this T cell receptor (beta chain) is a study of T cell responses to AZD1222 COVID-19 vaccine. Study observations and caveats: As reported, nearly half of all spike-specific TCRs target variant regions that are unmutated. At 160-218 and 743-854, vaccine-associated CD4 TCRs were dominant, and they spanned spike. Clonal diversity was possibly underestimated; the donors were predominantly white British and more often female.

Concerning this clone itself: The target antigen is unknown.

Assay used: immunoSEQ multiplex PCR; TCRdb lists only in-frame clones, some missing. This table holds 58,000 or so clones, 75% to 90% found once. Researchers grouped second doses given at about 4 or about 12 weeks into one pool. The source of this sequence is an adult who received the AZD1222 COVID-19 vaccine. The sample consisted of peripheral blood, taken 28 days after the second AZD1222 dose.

CDR3 sequence reads: CASSPGGGAGYGYTF. The DNA for the CDR3 is TGTGCCAGCAGTCCGGGGGGAGGGGCGGGTTATGGCTACACCTTC. The V gene is TRBV6-5, the J gene TRBJ1-2; TRBD1 is a possible D gene (5 bases). The CDR3 extends over 15 amino acids. The V gene's germline CDR1 is MNHEY and CDR2 SVGAGI. V gave up 5 bases and J gave up 5 bases, with 18 bases separating them.